There are many counts of the clone carrying this TCR beta chain. The TCR beta CDR3 regions underwent amplification using RNA transcripts as the source. RT-PCR in the first round (using the HTBI primer set) targeted the TCR CDR3. TCRdb itself ran the multiplex PCR reads through MiXCR, one entry per CDR3 protein. The table records 650,000 to 850,000 distinct CDR3 sequences, over 15% of them present only once. Germline V gene data show CDR1 as MNHNS and CDR2 as SASEGT. The CDR3 spans 15 residues. Trimming left V 10 bases short and J 2 bases short, with 21 bases between. The sample comes from a study of T cells in Graves' hyperthyroidism and ophthalmopathy.

The receptor's source is a woman aged 45-59 years with Graves' hyperthyroidism that later progressed to Graves' ophthalmopathy. V is TRBV6-1 and J is TRBJ2-7; possible D gene TRBD2, 5 bases. The specimen was blood. CDR3 region: CATVRIPGSAYEQYF. DNA for the CDR3: TGTGCCACCGTGAGGATTCCGGGATCCGCCTACGAGCAGTACTTC.